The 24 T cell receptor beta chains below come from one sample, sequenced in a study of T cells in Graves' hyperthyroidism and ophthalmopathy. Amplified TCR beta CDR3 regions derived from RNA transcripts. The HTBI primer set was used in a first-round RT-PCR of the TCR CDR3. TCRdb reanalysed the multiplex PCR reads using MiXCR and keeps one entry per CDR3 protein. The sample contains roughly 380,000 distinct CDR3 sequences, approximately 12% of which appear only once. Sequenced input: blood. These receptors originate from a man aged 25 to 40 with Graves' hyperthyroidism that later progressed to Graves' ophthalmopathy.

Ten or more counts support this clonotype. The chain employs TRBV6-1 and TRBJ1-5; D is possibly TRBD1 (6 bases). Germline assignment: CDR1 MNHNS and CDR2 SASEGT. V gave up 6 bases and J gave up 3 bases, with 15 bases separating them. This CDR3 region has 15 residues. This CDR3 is CASSKGQHYNQPQHF. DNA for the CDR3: TGTGCCAGCAGCAAAGGACAGCACTACAATCAGCCCCAGCATTTT.

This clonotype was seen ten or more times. In nucleotides, the CDR3 is TGTGCCAGCACCTCCAACGGGACAGGGAACACTGAAGCTTTCTTT. Translating it yields CASTSNGTGNTEAFF. The chain links TRBV3-1 to TRBJ1-1; 8 positions agree with TRBD1. Germline V gene data show CDR1 as LGHDT and CDR2 as YNNKEL (reference sequence). V shed 7 bases and J 1 base; nucleotides not matched to a gene: 8. This CDR3 has 15 amino acids.

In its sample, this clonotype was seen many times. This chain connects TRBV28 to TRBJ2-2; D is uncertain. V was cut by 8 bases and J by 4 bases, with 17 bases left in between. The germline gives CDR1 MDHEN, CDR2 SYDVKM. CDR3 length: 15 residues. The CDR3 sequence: CASANLSPGTGELFF. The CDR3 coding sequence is TGTGCCAGCGCAAACCTGAGTCCCGGCACCGGGGAGCTGTTTTTT.

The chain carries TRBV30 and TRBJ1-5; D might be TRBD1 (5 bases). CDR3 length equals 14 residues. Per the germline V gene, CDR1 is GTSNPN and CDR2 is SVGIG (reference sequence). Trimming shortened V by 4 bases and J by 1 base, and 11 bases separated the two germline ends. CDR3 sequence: CAWMGRGSNQPQHF. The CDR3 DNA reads TGTGCCTGGATGGGGCGGGGCAGCAATCAGCCCCAGCATTTT.

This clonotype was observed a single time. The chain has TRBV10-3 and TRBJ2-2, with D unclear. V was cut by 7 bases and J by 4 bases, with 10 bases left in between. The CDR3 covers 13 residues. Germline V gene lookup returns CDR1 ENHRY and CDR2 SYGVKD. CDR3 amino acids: CAIKGSFTGELFF. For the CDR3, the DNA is TGTGCCATCAAAGGCAGCTTCACCGGGGAGCTGTTTTTT.

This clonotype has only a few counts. The CDR3 reads CASSLDGTNTEAFF. The CDR3 nucleotides read TGCGCCAGCAGCTTGGATGGCACGAACACTGAAGCTTTCTTT. V is TRBV5-1 and J is TRBJ1-1, with no clear D. From germline, CDR1 is SGHRS and CDR2 YFSETQ. V was cut by 0 bases and J by 1 base, with 7 bases left in between. CDR3 size: 14 residues.

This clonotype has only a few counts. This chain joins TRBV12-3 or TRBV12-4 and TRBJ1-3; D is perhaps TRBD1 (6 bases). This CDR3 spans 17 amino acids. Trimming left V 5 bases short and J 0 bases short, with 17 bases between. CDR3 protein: CASSPGTSSLSGNTIYF. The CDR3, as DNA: TGTGCCAGCAGTCCCGGGACATCCTCCCTCTCTGGAAACACCATATATTTT.

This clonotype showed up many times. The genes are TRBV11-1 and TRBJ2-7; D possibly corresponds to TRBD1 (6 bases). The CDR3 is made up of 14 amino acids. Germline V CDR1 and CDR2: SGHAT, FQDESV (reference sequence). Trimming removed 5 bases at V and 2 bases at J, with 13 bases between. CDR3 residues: CASSPRDKAYEQYF. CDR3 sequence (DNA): TGTGCCAGCAGCCCCCGGGACAAGGCCTACGAGCAGTACTTC. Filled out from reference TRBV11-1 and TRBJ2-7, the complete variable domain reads EAEVAQSPRYKITEKSQAVAFWCDPISGHATLYWYRQILGQGPELLVQFQDESVVDDSQLPKDRFSAERLKGVDSTLKIQPAELGDSAMYLCASSPRDKAYEQYFGPGTRLTVT.

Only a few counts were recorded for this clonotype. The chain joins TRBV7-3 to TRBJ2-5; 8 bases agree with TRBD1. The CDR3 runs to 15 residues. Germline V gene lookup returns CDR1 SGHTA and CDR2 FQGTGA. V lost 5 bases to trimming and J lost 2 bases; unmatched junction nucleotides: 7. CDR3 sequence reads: CASSADRGLQETQYF. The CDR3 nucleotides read TGTGCCAGCAGCGCCGACAGGGGTTTACAAGAGACCCAGTACTTC.

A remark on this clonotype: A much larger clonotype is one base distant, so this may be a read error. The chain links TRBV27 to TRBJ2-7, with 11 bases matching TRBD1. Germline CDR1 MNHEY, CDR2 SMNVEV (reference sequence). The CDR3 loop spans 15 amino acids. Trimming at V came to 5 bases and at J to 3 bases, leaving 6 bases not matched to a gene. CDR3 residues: CASSDSGTGGYEQYF. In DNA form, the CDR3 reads TGTGCCAGCAGTGATTCCGGGACAGGGGGCTACGAGCAGTACTTC.

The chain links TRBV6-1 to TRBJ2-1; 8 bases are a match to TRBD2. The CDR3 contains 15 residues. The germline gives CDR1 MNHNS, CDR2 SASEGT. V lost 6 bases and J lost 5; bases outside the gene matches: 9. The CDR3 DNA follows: TGTGCCAGCAGCCCTAATAGCGGGGACGACAATGAGCAGTTCTTC. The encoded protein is CASSPNSGDDNEQFF.

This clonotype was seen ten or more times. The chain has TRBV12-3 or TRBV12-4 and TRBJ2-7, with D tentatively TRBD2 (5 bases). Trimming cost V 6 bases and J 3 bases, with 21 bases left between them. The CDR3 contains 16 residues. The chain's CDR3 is CASSRPSGVGNYEQYF. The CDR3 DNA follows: TGTGCCAGCAGCCGTCCTTCCGGGGTCGGGAACTACGAGCAGTACTTC.

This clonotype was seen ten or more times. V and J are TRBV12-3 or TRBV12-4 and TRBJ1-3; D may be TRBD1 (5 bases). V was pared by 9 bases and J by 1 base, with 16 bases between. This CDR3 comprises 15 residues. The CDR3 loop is CARTGTGDSGNTIYF. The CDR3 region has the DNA TGTGCCAGGACCGGGACGGGAGATTCTGGAAACACCATATATTTT.

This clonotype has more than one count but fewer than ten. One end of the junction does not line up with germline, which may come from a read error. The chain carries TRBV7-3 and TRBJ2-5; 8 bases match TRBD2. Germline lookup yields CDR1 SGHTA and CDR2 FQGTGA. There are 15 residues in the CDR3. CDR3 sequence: CASSWSGGIQEAQYF. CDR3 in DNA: TGTGCCAGCAGCTGGAGCGGGGGCATCCAAGAGGCCCAGTACTTC. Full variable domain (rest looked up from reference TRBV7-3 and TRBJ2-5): GAGVSQTPSNKVTEKGKYVELRCDPISGHTALYWYRQSLGQGPEFLIYFQGTGAADDSGLPNDRFFAVRPEGSVSTLKIQRTERGDSAVYLCASSWSGGIQEAQYFGPGTRLLVL.

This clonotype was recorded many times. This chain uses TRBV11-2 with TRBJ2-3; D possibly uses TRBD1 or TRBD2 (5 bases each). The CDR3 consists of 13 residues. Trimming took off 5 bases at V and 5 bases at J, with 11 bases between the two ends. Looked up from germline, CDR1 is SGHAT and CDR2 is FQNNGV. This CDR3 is CASSVGTQDTQYF. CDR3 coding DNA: TGTGCCAGCAGCGTCGGGACCCAAGATACGCAGTATTTT. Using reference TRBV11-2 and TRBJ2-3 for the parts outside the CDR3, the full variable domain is EAGVAQSPRYKIIEKRQSVAFWCNPISGHATLYWYQQILGQGPKLLIQFQNNGVVDDSQLPKDRFSAERLKGVDSTLKIQPAKLEDSAVYLCASSVGTQDTQYFGPGTRLTVL.

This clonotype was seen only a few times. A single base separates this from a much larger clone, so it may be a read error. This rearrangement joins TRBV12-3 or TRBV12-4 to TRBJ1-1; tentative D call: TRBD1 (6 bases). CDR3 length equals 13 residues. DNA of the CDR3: TGTGCCTGCAGTTTGGTGGGGGCTAGTGAAGCTTTCTTT. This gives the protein CACSLVGASEAFF.

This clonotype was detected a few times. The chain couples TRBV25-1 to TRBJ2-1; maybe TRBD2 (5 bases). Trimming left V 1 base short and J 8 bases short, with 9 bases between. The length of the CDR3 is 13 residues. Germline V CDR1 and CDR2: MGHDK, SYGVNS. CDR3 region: CASSELGGDEQFF. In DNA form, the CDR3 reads TGTGCCAGCAGTGAATTAGGAGGAGATGAGCAGTTCTTC.

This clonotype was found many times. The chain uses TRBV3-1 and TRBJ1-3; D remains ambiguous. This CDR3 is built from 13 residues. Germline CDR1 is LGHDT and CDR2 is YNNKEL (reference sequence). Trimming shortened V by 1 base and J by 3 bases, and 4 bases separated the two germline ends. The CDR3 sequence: CASSQGLGNTIYF. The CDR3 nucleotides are TGTGCCAGCAGCCAAGGTCTTGGAAACACCATATATTTT.

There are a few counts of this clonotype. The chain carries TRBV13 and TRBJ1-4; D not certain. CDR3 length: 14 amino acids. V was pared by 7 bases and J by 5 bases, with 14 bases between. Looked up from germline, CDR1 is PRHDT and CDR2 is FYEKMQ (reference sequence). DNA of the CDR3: TGTGCCAGCACCGCCCCGGGAGACAATGAAAAACTGTTTTTT. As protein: CASTAPGDNEKLFF.

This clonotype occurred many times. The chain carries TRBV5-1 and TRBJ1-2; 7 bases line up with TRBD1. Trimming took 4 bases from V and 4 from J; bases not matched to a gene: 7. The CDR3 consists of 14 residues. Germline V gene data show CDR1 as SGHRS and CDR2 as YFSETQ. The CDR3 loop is CASSATGVGYGYTF. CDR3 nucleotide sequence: TGCGCCAGCAGCGCAACAGGGGTTGGCTATGGCTACACCTTC.

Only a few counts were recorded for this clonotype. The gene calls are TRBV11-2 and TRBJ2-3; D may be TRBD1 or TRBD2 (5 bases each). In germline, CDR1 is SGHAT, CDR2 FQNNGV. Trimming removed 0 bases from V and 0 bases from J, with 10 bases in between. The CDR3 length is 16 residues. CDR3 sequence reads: CASSLDRRDSTDTQYF. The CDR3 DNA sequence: TGTGCCAGCAGCTTAGATCGCAGGGACAGCACAGATACGCAGTATTTT.

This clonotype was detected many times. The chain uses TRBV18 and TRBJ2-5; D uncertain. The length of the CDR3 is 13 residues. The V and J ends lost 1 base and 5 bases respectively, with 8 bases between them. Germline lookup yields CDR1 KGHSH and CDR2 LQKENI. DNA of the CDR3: TGTGCCAGCTCACCACTAGGGATTGAGACCCAGTACTTC. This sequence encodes CASSPLGIETQYF.

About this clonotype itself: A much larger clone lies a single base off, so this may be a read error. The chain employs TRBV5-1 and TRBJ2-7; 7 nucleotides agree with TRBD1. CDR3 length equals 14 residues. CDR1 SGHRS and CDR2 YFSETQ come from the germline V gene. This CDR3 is CASSGEQGLYEQHF. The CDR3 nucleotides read TGCGCCAGCAGCGGGGAACAGGGGTTGTACGAGCAGCACTTC.

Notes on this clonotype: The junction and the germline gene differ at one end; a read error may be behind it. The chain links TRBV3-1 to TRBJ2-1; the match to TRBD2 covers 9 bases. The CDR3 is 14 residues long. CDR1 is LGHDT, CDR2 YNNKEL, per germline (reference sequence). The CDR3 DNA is TGTGCCGGCAGAGGCGGGGGGGAATACAATGAGCAGTTCTTC. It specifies CAGRGGGEYNEQFF.